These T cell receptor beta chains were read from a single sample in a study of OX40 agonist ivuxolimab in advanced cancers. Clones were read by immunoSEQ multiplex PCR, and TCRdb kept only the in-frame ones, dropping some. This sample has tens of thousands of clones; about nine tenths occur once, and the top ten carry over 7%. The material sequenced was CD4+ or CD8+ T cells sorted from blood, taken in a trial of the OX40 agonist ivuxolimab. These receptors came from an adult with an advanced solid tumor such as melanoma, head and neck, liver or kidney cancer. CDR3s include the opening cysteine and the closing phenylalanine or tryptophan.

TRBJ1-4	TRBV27	CASRWEAGKLFF
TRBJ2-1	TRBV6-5	CASSYGLAGEGEQFF
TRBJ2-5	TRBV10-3	CAISESGSVWETQYF
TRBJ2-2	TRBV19	CASSRLVGTGELFF
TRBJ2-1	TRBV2	CASFWSGSYNEQFF
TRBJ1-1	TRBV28	CASSLGGQGRGAFF
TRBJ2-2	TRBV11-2	CASSLNGELFF
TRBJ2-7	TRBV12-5	CASGLVRESSRGYEQYF
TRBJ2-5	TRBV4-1	CASSPFQLGATSYKQYF
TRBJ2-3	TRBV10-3	CAISEPGTGWTDTQYF